This TCR beta chain was sequenced in a study of sequential checkpoint blockade in melanoma. The treatment denotes: randomized to nivolumab then ipilimumab (arm A) or the reverse (arm B). Germline V CDR1 and CDR2: MDHEN, SYDVKM. The germline V and J ends were trimmed by 8 bases and 0 bases, with 12 bases remaining between them. CDR3 length: 14 amino acids. Sequencing used immunoSEQ multiplex PCR; TCRdb keeps in-frame clones, though not all of them. The sample holds about 13,000 clones; roughly 27% are singletons and the top ten take about 15%. The chain carries TRBV28 and TRBJ2-3, with D unresolved. The source was tumor tissue (inferred from file names), collected from a patient given nivolumab and ipilimumab in sequence. The source is a human donor with melanoma. The CDR3 loop reads CASGGGSSTDTQYF. The CDR3 DNA reads TGTGCCAGCGGTGGTGGGTCAAGCACAGATACGCAGTATTTT.